This is a list of T cell receptor beta chains from one sample in a study of OX40 agonist ivuxolimab in advanced cancers. Using immunoSEQ multiplex PCR, the repertoire was profiled, and TCRdb retains in-frame clones only, with some absent. The sample yields over 65,000 clones, 75% to 90% seen once. The specimen was CD4+ or CD8+ T cells sorted from blood, collected in a trial of the OX40 agonist ivuxolimab. The origin of the receptors is an adult with an advanced solid tumor such as melanoma, head and neck, liver or kidney cancer. Both conserved end residues are part of each CDR3. The order of the fields is J gene, CDR3 length, clone size, D gene, V gene, CDR3 DNA, CDR3 protein. The D gene is left open where the match is weak. The size field is filled for only some rows; it gives once, few, many or a size class.

TRBJ1-6	15	NA	NA	TRBV2	TGTGCCAGCAGCCTACAGGGAGGAAAAAATTCACCCCTCCACTTT	CASSLQGGKNSPLHF
TRBJ2-6	17	NA	TRBD1	TRBV6-1	TGTGCCAGCAGTGAAGGACAGGGGGCGCCTGGGGCCAACGTCCTGACTTTC	CASSEGQGAPGANVLTF
TRBJ2-7	13	NA	TRBD2	TRBV6-5	TGTGCCAGCGGAGCGGGGGGCAATCTCGAGCAGTACTTC	CASGAGGNLEQYF
TRBJ2-7	15	NA	NA	TRBV18	TGTGCCAGCTCACCATCAGGGTTGATAATTCACGAGCAGTACTTC	CASSPSGLIIHEQYF
TRBJ1-5	13	NA	NA	TRBV2	TGTGCCAGTATAAGGGACAGCAATCAGCCCCAGCATTTT	CASIRDSNQPQHF
TRBJ1-5	13	NA	NA	TRBV28	TGTGCCAGCAATTTAGGGGGAACACAGCCCCAGCATTTT	CASNLGGTQPQHF
TRBJ2-3	15	NA	TRBD2	TRBV11-2	TGTGCCAGCAGCCCCGGGACTAGCGGCACAGATACGCAGTATTTT	CASSPGTSGTDTQYF
TRBJ1-5	13	NA	TRBD1	TRBV6-1	TGTGCCAGCCGGACAGGGGGCAATCAGCCCCAGCATTTT	CASRTGGNQPQHF
TRBJ2-7	12	NA	NA	TRBV9	TGTGCCAGCAGCGCCTCTGGGACGATCAAACACTTC	CASSASGTIKHF
TRBJ1-1	14	once	NA	TRBV19	TGTGCCAGTAGTTCCCAGGGAATAGGGACTGAAGCTTTCTTT	CASSSQGIGTEAFF
TRBJ2-2	16	NA	NA	TRBV12-5	TGTGCTAGCGCTCCTCCTCGGGGAGCGAACACCGGGGAGCTGTTTTTT	CASAPPRGANTGELFF
TRBJ2-5	12	NA	TRBD2	TRBV10-3	TGTGCCACCGGACTAGGTTTTGTGACCCAGTACTTC	CATGLGFVTQYF
TRBJ1-5	16	once	TRBD1	TRBV28	TGTGCCAGCAGACCCGCCCAGGGACAGGCCAATCAGCCCCAGCATTTT	CASRPAQGQANQPQHF
TRBJ2-7	12	once	TRBD1	TRBV6-5	TGTGCCAGCAGTGTGGACAGGGAGAAGCAGTACTTC	CASSVDREKQYF
TRBJ2-5	14	NA	TRBD1	TRBV25-1	TGTGCCAGCAGTGAGGACAGGGTCCAAGAGACCCAGTACTTC	CASSEDRVQETQYF
TRBJ2-7	13	NA	NA	TRBV7-3	TGTGCCAGCAGCCTCGACAGATCCTACGAGCAGTACTTC	CASSLDRSYEQYF
TRBJ2-5	15	NA	NA	TRBV5-1	TGCGCCAGCAGCTTGGATCCTGGCGGCCAAGAGACCCAGTACTTC	CASSLDPGGQETQYF
TRBJ1-1	11	NA	NA	TRBV6-5	TGTGCCAGCAGTTGGGGGACTGAAGCTTTCTTT	CASSWGTEAFF
TRBJ2-2	18	NA	TRBD2	TRBV5-1	TGCGCCAGCAGCTCTGGACTAGCGGGAGGGCCGTGGACCGGGGAGCTGTTTTTT	CASSSGLAGGPWTGELFF
TRBJ2-5	15	NA	TRBD1	TRBV9	TGTGCCAGCAGCGTTCACCGGACAGGGTCAGAGACCCAGTACTTC	CASSVHRTGSETQYF
TRBJ2-7	15	NA	NA	TRBV19	TGTGCCAGTAGTATCAATAGCGGAGGGACCTACGAGCAGTACTTC	CASSINSGGTYEQYF
TRBJ2-2	11	NA	NA	TRBV29-1	TGCAGCGGAAGCAACACCGGGGAGCTGTTTTTT	CSGSNTGELFF
TRBJ1-2	15	NA	TRBD1	TRBV10-2	TGCGCCAGCAGTGAGTCCCGACAGGGGGCTAGGGGCTACACCTTC	CASSESRQGARGYTF
TRBJ1-2	15	NA	TRBD1	TRBV19	TGTGCCAGTAGCTTCGACACAGGGGGCTCGCGGGGCTACACCTTC	CASSFDTGGSRGYTF
TRBJ2-5	15	NA	TRBD1	TRBV28	TGTGCCAGCAGTTCTCGAGGGACAGGGGACGAGACCCAGTACTTC	CASSSRGTGDETQYF
TRBJ2-3	18	NA	NA	TRBV9	TGTGCCAGCAGCGTAGTGGGGTATCTAGCTCTGAGTGAGGATACGCAGTATTTT	CASSVVGYLALSEDTQYF
TRBJ1-5	15	NA	TRBD1	TRBV28	TGTGCCAGCAGCCAAACGGGACAGGGCCATCAGCCCCAGCATTTT	CASSQTGQGHQPQHF
TRBJ2-4	16	NA	TRBD1	TRBV7-2	TGTGCCAGCAGCTTAGGGACAGGGGGGACCAAAAACATTCAGTACTTC	CASSLGTGGTKNIQYF
TRBJ2-7	15	NA	TRBD1	TRBV6-5	TGTGCCAGCAGTTACGGGACAGGGGGGGCCTACGAGCAGTACTTC	CASSYGTGGAYEQYF
TRBJ1-4	16	NA	TRBD1	TRBV28	TGTGCCAGCAGTGCCCAGGACAGGGGGACTAATGAAAAACTGTTTTTT	CASSAQDRGTNEKLFF
TRBJ2-7	17	NA	TRBD1	TRBV10-3	TGTGCCATCAGTGAGGAGGTCGGGACAGGGGTTAAAAACGAGCAGTACTTC	CAISEEVGTGVKNEQYF
TRBJ1-4	14	NA	NA	TRBV2	TGTGCCAGCAGTAGGGGGGCAACTAATGAAAAACTGTTTTTT	CASSRGATNEKLFF
TRBJ2-7	14	NA	TRBD1	TRBV19	TGTGCCAGTAGTACTTTGGGACAGAGATACGAGCAGTACTTC	CASSTLGQRYEQYF
TRBJ2-2	15	NA	NA	TRBV7-3	TGTGCCAGCAGCTCCTCTAGTAAAGGGACCGGGGAGCTGTTTTTT	CASSSSSKGTGELFF
TRBJ2-3	17	NA	NA	TRBV9	TGTGCCAGCAGCGTAGAAGTAGGGGGGGCTCGCACAGATACGCAGTATTTT	CASSVEVGGARTDTQYF
TRBJ1-6	17	once	TRBD1	TRBV4-3	TGCGCCAGCAGCCAAGAAGAACAGGGGGTTTCTAATTCACCCCTCCACTTT	CASSQEEQGVSNSPLHF
TRBJ2-5	14	once	NA	TRBV29-1	TGCAGCGTTTCCGCGGGACACGGACAAGAGACCCAGTACTTC	CSVSAGHGQETQYF
TRBJ2-7	16	NA	TRBD1	TRBV27	TGTGCCAGCAGTTTGGGGCGCGGCAGGGGGAACTACGAGCAGTACTTC	CASSLGRGRGNYEQYF
TRBJ1-2	15	NA	NA	TRBV27	TGTGCCAGCAGACCCTATGGGGAAACGGACTATGGCTACACCTTC	CASRPYGETDYGYTF
TRBJ2-1	19	few	TRBD2	TRBV5-1	TGCGCCAGCAGCCCTCGGGGGGGCGGGAGGGCCCGTTATGGCAATGAGCAGTTCTTC	CASSPRGGGRARYGNEQFF
TRBJ2-1	14	NA	TRBD1	TRBV18	TGTGCCAGCTCTCCCAGGACAGGGGACAATGAGCAGTTCTTC	CASSPRTGDNEQFF
TRBJ2-3	20	NA	TRBD2	TRBV28	TGTGCCAGCAGTCCCAATCCGGGACTAGCGGGGGGTACTAGCACAGATACGCAGTATTTT	CASSPNPGLAGGTSTDTQYF
TRBJ1-1	13	NA	NA	TRBV5-1	TGCGCCAGCAGCTTGGTCACCAACACTGAAGCTTTCTTT	CASSLVTNTEAFF
TRBJ1-2	15	NA	NA	TRBV19	TGTGCCAGTTCTTGGGACCGGACTCAAACGGGAGGCTACACCTTC	CASSWDRTQTGGYTF
TRBJ2-7	13	NA	NA	TRBV28	TGTGCCAGCACAGTTGCAAACTCCTACGAGCAGTACTTC	CASTVANSYEQYF